This is a list of T cell receptor beta chains from one sample in a study of human T cells and chemical hapten exposure. A single record per CDR3 protein comes from TCRdb applying MiXCR to the RACE reads. Of roughly 120,000 distinct CDR3 sequences listed, 12% are singletons. The sample in question was whole blood, obtained in connection with sensitization to the hapten diphenylcyclopropenone (DPC). The source is a woman aged 45 to 65 with alopecia areata. Some clones in this sample may be carry-over from other donors' samples. Each CDR3 is given with its conserved first and last residue. Fields, in order: clone size, D gene, V gene, J gene, CDR3 protein, CDR3 DNA. D genes are given only for firm matches. The size field is filled for only some rows; it gives once, few, many or a size class.

clone size: many; D gene: -; V gene: TRBV20-1; J gene: TRBJ2-5; CDR3 protein: CSACGWGQKTQYF; CDR3 DNA: TGCAGTGCGTGTGGCTGGGGGCAGAAGACCCAGTACTTC
clone size: few; D gene: TRBD1; V gene: TRBV6-1; J gene: TRBJ1-3; CDR3 protein: CASSENPGQANTIYF; CDR3 DNA: TGTGCCAGCAGTGAAAATCCAGGACAGGCGAACACCATATATTTT
clone size: few; D gene: TRBD2; V gene: TRBV2; J gene: TRBJ2-7; CDR3 protein: CASEVGGAFQYF; CDR3 DNA: TGTGCCAGCGAGGTCGGGGGGGCCTTCCAGTACTTC
clone size: many; D gene: TRBD1; V gene: TRBV28; J gene: TRBJ2-7; CDR3 protein: CASSLPRQGSYEQYF; CDR3 DNA: TGTGCCAGCAGTTTACCCAGACAGGGCTCCTACGAGCAGTACTTC
clone size: many; D gene: TRBD2; V gene: TRBV19; J gene: TRBJ2-1; CDR3 protein: CASSGLAGGPRNEQFF; CDR3 DNA: TGTGCCAGTAGTGGACTAGCGGGGGGTCCTAGGAATGAGCAGTTCTTC
clone size: -; D gene: -; V gene: TRBV6-1; J gene: TRBJ1-4; CDR3 protein: CASSEVAGGSEKLFF; CDR3 DNA: TGTGCCAGCAGTGAGGTGGCCGGAGGGAGTGAAAAACTGTTTTTT
clone size: many; D gene: TRBD2; V gene: TRBV6-1; J gene: TRBJ2-5; CDR3 protein: CASSRRTSANRETQYF; CDR3 DNA: TGTGCCAGCAGCCGACGGACTAGCGCAAACAGAGAGACCCAGTACTTC
clone size: -; D gene: -; V gene: TRBV25-1; J gene: TRBJ2-2; CDR3 protein: CASRDSGAGELFF; CDR3 DNA: TGTGCCAGCAGGGACAGTGGCGCCGGGGAGCTGTTTTTT
clone size: -; D gene: -; V gene: TRBV12-3/TRBV12-4; J gene: TRBJ1-4; CDR3 protein: CASTPGFRNRLNEKLFF; CDR3 DNA: TGTGCCAGCACTCCGGGTTTCCGAAACCGGTTAAATGAAAAACTGTTTTTT
clone size: many; D gene: TRBD1; V gene: TRBV10-1; J gene: TRBJ1-6; CDR3 protein: CASSDHRGMGSPLHF; CDR3 DNA: TGCGCCAGCAGTGACCACAGGGGAATGGGTTCACCCCTCCACTTT
clone size: few; D gene: -; V gene: TRBV2; J gene: TRBJ2-6; CDR3 protein: CASRLSGVGANVLTF; CDR3 DNA: TGTGCCAGCCGTCTGTCGGGGGTTGGGGCCAACGTCCTGACTTTC
clone size: -; D gene: TRBD1; V gene: TRBV7-6; J gene: TRBJ2-2; CDR3 protein: CASSRDRGPVNTGELFF; CDR3 DNA: TGTGCCAGCAGCCGGGACAGGGGGCCCGTGAACACCGGGGAGCTGTTTTTT
clone size: -; D gene: TRBD1; V gene: TRBV18; J gene: TRBJ1-5; CDR3 protein: CASSEGQNQPQHF; CDR3 DNA: TGTGCCAGCTCAGAGGGACAGAATCAGCCCCAGCATTTT
clone size: -; D gene: TRBD2; V gene: TRBV12-5; J gene: TRBJ2-1; CDR3 protein: CASGFTSGYNEQFF; CDR3 DNA: TGTGCTAGTGGTTTTACTAGCGGATACAATGAGCAGTTCTTC
clone size: many; D gene: -; V gene: TRBV7-9; J gene: TRBJ1-2; CDR3 protein: CASSLVPSAGYGYTF; CDR3 DNA: TGTGCCAGCAGCTTAGTCCCGTCGGCCGGCTATGGCTACACCTTC
clone size: few; D gene: -; V gene: TRBV10-1; J gene: TRBJ2-7; CDR3 protein: CASSESAYEQYF; CDR3 DNA: TGCGCCAGCAGTGAATCAGCCTACGAGCAGTACTTC
clone size: -; D gene: TRBD1; V gene: TRBV7-9; J gene: TRBJ1-5; CDR3 protein: CASSLGQGGAPQHF; CDR3 DNA: TGTGCCAGCAGCTTGGGACAGGGGGGAGCGCCCCAGCATTTT
clone size: few; D gene: -; V gene: TRBV29-1; J gene: TRBJ1-1; CDR3 protein: CSVVKTLNTEAFF; CDR3 DNA: TGCAGCGTTGTAAAAACATTGAACACTGAAGCTTTCTTT
clone size: many; D gene: TRBD1; V gene: TRBV2; J gene: TRBJ1-2; CDR3 protein: CASRQDRQNYGYTF; CDR3 DNA: TGTGCCAGCAGACAGGACAGGCAAAACTATGGCTACACCTTC
clone size: few; D gene: -; V gene: TRBV7-9; J gene: TRBJ2-3; CDR3 protein: CASSLGDHSTDTQYF; CDR3 DNA: TGTGCCAGCAGCTTAGGGGACCATTCCACAGATACGCAGTATTTT
clone size: -; D gene: -; V gene: TRBV28; J gene: TRBJ2-1; CDR3 protein: CASSLQGSTYNEQFF; CDR3 DNA: TGTGCCAGCAGTTTACAGGGTTCAACCTACAATGAGCAGTTCTTC
clone size: few; D gene: -; V gene: TRBV3-1; J gene: TRBJ1-1; CDR3 protein: CASSPQGNTEAFF; CDR3 DNA: TGTGCCAGCAGCCCTCAGGGGAACACTGAAGCTTTCTTT
clone size: -; D gene: -; V gene: TRBV5-4; J gene: TRBJ1-6; CDR3 protein: CASSLQGNESPLHF; CDR3 DNA: TGTGCCAGCAGCTTGCAGGGGAACGAGTCACCCCTCCACTTT
clone size: -; D gene: TRBD1; V gene: TRBV28; J gene: TRBJ1-6; CDR3 protein: CASTLQGARNSPLHF; CDR3 DNA: TGTGCCAGCACCCTTCAGGGGGCGCGGAATTCACCCCTCCACTTT
clone size: many; D gene: -; V gene: TRBV5-5; J gene: TRBJ1-5; CDR3 protein: CASSLIPEEPQHF; CDR3 DNA: TGTGCCAGCAGCTTGATCCCTGAAGAGCCCCAGCATTTT
clone size: few; D gene: -; V gene: TRBV28; J gene: TRBJ2-2; CDR3 protein: CASSQGFNTGELFF; CDR3 DNA: TGTGCCAGCAGCCAAGGTTTTAACACCGGGGAGCTGTTTTTT
clone size: -; D gene: -; V gene: TRBV7-2; J gene: TRBJ1-1; CDR3 protein: CASSLAWTDEAFF; CDR3 DNA: TGTGCCAGCAGCTTAGCCTGGACGGACGAAGCTTTCTTT
clone size: -; D gene: -; V gene: TRBV20-1; J gene: TRBJ2-7; CDR3 protein: CSTKRWTEAYEQYF; CDR3 DNA: TGCAGTACTAAGCGATGGACGGAGGCCTACGAGCAGTACTTC
clone size: many; D gene: -; V gene: TRBV29-1; J gene: TRBJ2-6; CDR3 protein: CSVDGSSGANVLTF; CDR3 DNA: TGCAGCGTTGACGGCAGCTCTGGGGCCAACGTCCTGACTTTC
clone size: -; D gene: -; V gene: TRBV7-2; J gene: TRBJ1-4; CDR3 protein: CASSLTEPKILFF; CDR3 DNA: TGTGCCAGCAGCTTGACAGAGCCGAAAATACTGTTTTTT
clone size: many; D gene: -; V gene: TRBV6-2/TRBV6-3; J gene: TRBJ2-7; CDR3 protein: CASLTGLHPSEQYF; CDR3 DNA: TGTGCCAGCCTAACGGGACTTCACCCTTCAGAGCAGTACTTC
clone size: many; D gene: -; V gene: TRBV28; J gene: TRBJ1-5; CDR3 protein: CARTPGHSNQPQHF; CDR3 DNA: TGTGCCAGGACACCGGGACACAGCAATCAGCCCCAGCATTTT